What follows are 27 T cell receptor beta chains derived from one specimen sequenced in a study of blood T cell repertoires in COVID-19. Sequencing used immunoSEQ multiplex PCR; TCRdb keeps in-frame clones, though not all of them. The sample yields fewer than 200,000 clones, approximately 79% seen once. Sequences were obtained from peripheral blood. The receptors originated from a woman in her 40s with COVID-19, enrolled during active disease.

The rearrangement uses TRBV24-1 and TRBJ1-5, with 7 bases matching TRBD1. In germline, CDR1 is KGHDR, CDR2 SFDVKD. After removal of 12 bases from V and 2 bases from J, the junction contained 9 bases not matched to a gene. CDR3 size: 14 residues. This CDR3 reads CAPIVGQGNQPQHF. The CDR3 region has the DNA TGTGCCCCGATTGTAGGACAGGGCAATCAGCCCCAGCATTTT.

The chain joins TRBV25-1 to TRBJ1-3; D ambiguous. The CDR3 covers 14 residues. Germline assignment: CDR1 MGHDK and CDR2 SYGVNS. V lost 4 bases, J lost 4 bases, and 11 bases lay in between. The CDR3 protein is CASSVAQAGNTIYF. The CDR3, as DNA: TGTGCCAGCAGTGTCGCGCAGGCAGGAAACACCATATATTTT.

This chain uses TRBV2 with TRBJ2-7, with D perhaps matching TRBD1 (6 bases). V lost 3 bases to trimming and J lost 8 bases, with 11 bases between them. The CDR3 has 12 residues. Germline V lookup: CDR1 SNHLY, CDR2 FYNNEI. The CDR3 nucleotides are TGTGCCAGCAGTGACTACAGGGTACAGCAGTACGTC. The encoded protein is CASSDYRVQQYV.

This clone was recorded only once. The rearrangement joins TRBV13 to TRBJ2-2; D unresolved. The CDR3 runs to 14 residues. Germline assignment: CDR1 PRHDT and CDR2 FYEKMQ (reference sequence). The V and J ends lost 1 base and 4 bases respectively, with 7 bases between them. CDR3 DNA sequence: TGTGCCAGCAGCTTAGCGGTCACCACCGGGGAGCTGTTTTTT. Protein product: CASSLAVTTGELFF. Filled out from reference TRBV13 and TRBJ2-2, the complete variable domain reads AAGVIQSPRHLIKEKRETATLKCYPIPRHDTVYWYQQGPGQDPQFLISFYEKMQSDKGSIPDRFSAQQFSDYHSELNMSSLELGDSALYFCASSLAVTTGELFFGEGSRLTVL.

The V call is TRBV20-1, the J call TRBJ1-1, with unresolved D. Trimming left V 3 bases short and J 6 bases short, with 11 bases between. This CDR3 has 12 residues. Per the germline V gene, CDR1 is DFQATT and CDR2 is SNEGSKA (reference sequence). The CDR3 nucleotides read TGCAGTGCTAGTTCGGGGATAGCTGAAGCTTTCTTT. Residues: CSASSGIAEAFF.

The V and J genes are TRBV28 and TRBJ2-3; the match to TRBD1 covers 8 bases. V was clipped by 4 bases and J by 0 bases; unmatched bases: 6. This CDR3 region has 16 residues. Looked up from germline, CDR1 is MDHEN and CDR2 is SYDVKM. CDR3 amino acids: CASSWGQVLSTDTQYF. CDR3 nucleotide sequence: TGTGCCAGCAGTTGGGGACAGGTCCTTAGCACAGATACGCAGTATTTT.

CDR3 sequence (DNA): TGTGCCAGCAGCCCAGGGACAGGGAGGAACTATGGCTACACCTTC. It encodes CASSPGTGRNYGYTF. The chain couples TRBV5-6 to TRBJ1-2; the match to TRBD1 covers 9 bases. V gave up 4 bases and J gave up 2 bases; unmatched junction bases: 6. The CDR3 covers 15 residues. Germline CDR1 reads SGHDT; CDR2 reads YYEEEE. Full variable domain (outside the CDR3, taken from reference TRBV5-6 and TRBJ1-2): DAGVTQSPTHLIKTRGQQVTLRCSPKSGHDTVSWYQQALGQGPQFIFQYYEEEERQRGNFPDRFSGHQFPNYSSELNVNALLLGDSALYLCASSPGTGRNYGYTFGSGTRLTVV.

This sequence joins TRBV29-1 and TRBJ1-5, with a weak D call TRBD1 (6 bases). The V and J ends lost 4 bases and 5 bases respectively, with 12 bases between them. The CDR3 sequence is 13 residues long. Germline V gene data show CDR1 as SQVTM and CDR2 as ANQGSEA. The CDR3 coding sequence is TGCAGCGTTGCACAGGGTAAGGATCAGCCCCAGCATTTT. It is translated as CSVAQGKDQPQHF. Using reference TRBV29-1 and TRBJ1-5 for the parts outside the CDR3, the full variable domain is SAVISQKPSRDICQRGTSLTIQCQVDSQVTMMFWYRQQPGQSLTLIATANQGSEATYESGFVIDKFPISRPNLTFSTLTVSNMSPEDSSIYLCSVAQGKDQPQHFGDGTRLSIL.

By share, this clone ranks as medium-sized. V gene TRBV28 combines with J gene TRBJ2-2, with D possibly being TRBD2 (6 bases). The germline gives CDR1 MDHEN, CDR2 SYDVKM. V was trimmed by 8 bases and J by 6 bases, leaving 13 bases between them. The CDR3 totals 13 residues. The CDR3 reads CASGGTGAGELFF. The CDR3 DNA reads TGTGCCAGCGGTGGGACTGGGGCCGGGGAGCTGTTTTTT.

The chain recombines TRBV7-9 with TRBJ1-2; 11 bases are a match to TRBD1. J was trimmed by 3 bases and V by 0 bases; bases with no gene match: 6. Per the germline V gene, CDR1 is SEHNR and CDR2 is FQNEAQ (reference sequence). The CDR3 length is 17 residues. The CDR3 reads CASSLADRGPAYYGYTF. In DNA form, the CDR3 reads TGTGCCAGCAGCTTAGCGGACAGGGGGCCGGCTTACTATGGCTACACCTTC.

The J gene is TRBJ1-6, the V gene TRBV28; the match to TRBD1 covers 8 bases. Germline lookup yields CDR1 MDHEN and CDR2 SYDVKM. This CDR3 spans 14 amino acids. V lost 7 bases to trimming and J lost 7 bases; unmatched junction nucleotides: 6. In DNA, the CDR3 is TGTGCCAGCACCGGAGACAGGGGCAATTCACCCCTCCACTTT. It yields the protein CASTGDRGNSPLHF.

In its sample, this clone was seen a few times. The CDR3 region has the DNA TGTGCCAGCAGCCACAGCGGGCATCACTACGAGCAGTACTTC. Amino acid sequence: CASSHSGHHYEQYF. The chain joins TRBV3-1 (or the pseudogene TRBV3-2) to TRBJ2-7; possibly TRBD2 for D (6 bases). This CDR3 has 14 amino acids. Per germline, CDR1 LGHDT and CDR2 YNNKEL (reference sequence). V was pared by 3 bases and J by 3 bases, with 12 bases between.

The V gene is TRBV11-1, the J gene TRBJ1-1; D is unresolved. This CDR3 region has 13 residues. Germline V lookup: CDR1 SGHAT, CDR2 FQDESV (reference sequence). With 1 base removed from V and 1 base from J, the gap between germline ends came to 4 bases. Written as DNA, the CDR3 is TGTGCCAGCAGCTTAGGAGGGAACACTGAAGCTTTCTTT. It translates to CASSLGGNTEAFF.

The genes are TRBV19 and TRBJ2-1; possible D gene TRBD2, 5 bases. Germline V gives CDR1 LNHDA, CDR2 SQIVND (reference sequence). Trimming removed 6 bases from V and 7 bases from J, with 10 bases in between. This CDR3 comprises 12 residues. This chain's CDR3 is CASRSPGNEQFF. CDR3 in DNA: TGTGCCAGTAGGAGTCCGGGGAATGAGCAGTTCTTC.

V and J are TRBV6-5 and TRBJ1-1, with 7 bases identical to TRBD1. The V segment lost 7 bases and the J segment 3 bases; nucleotides outside the gene matches: 8. Germline lookup yields CDR1 MNHEY and CDR2 SVGAGI. There are 14 residues in the CDR3. CDR3 DNA sequence: TGTGCCAGCACCCTACAGGGGACGGACACTGAAGCTTTCTTT. Translating it yields CASTLQGTDTEAFF.

The chain is built from TRBV2 and TRBJ2-3, with 8 bases lining up with TRBD1. This CDR3 comprises 17 residues. The trim removed 5 bases at V and 2 bases at J, leaving 12 bases unmatched. CDR1 SNHLY and CDR2 FYNNEI come from the germline V gene. This CDR3 is CASSPWDRRLYTDTQYF. The CDR3 DNA reads as TGTGCCAGCAGTCCATGGGACAGGCGGCTATACACAGATACGCAGTATTTT.

The chain recombines TRBV6-5 with TRBJ1-2; 7 bases line up with TRBD1. CDR1 is MNHEY, CDR2 SVGAGI, per germline. The CDR3 is made up of 13 amino acids. J lost 6 bases, V lost 4 bases, and 5 bases had no gene match. Written as DNA, the CDR3 is TGTGCCAGCAGTTCCGCGACAGGGAATGGCTACACCTTC. Translation: CASSSATGNGYTF.

This clone was detected a few times. J is TRBJ1-6 and V is TRBV6-5; D gene uncertain. The CDR3 is 15 amino acids. Germline lookup yields CDR1 MNHEY and CDR2 SVGAGI. The V gene lost 0 bases and the J gene lost 8 bases, with 11 bases spanning the gap. In DNA form, the CDR3 reads TGTGCCAGCAGTTACTCCCTATTCGAGGATTCACCCCTCCACTTT. This translates into CASSYSLFEDSPLHF.

CDR3 nucleotides: TGTGCCAGCAGCTTACAGGGTCGGGGCTACACCTTC. Translated, it gives CASSLQGRGYTF. The chain combines TRBV7-9 with TRBJ1-2, with D possibly matching TRBD1 (5 bases). Germline CDR1 and CDR2: SEHNR and FQNEAQ (reference sequence). V was shortened by 2 bases and J by 8 bases, with 9 bases between the two germline ends. The CDR3 totals 12 residues.

V usage is TRBV28 and J usage is TRBJ2-3, with 7 bases lining up with TRBD2. V shed 3 bases and J 4 bases; nucleotides not matched to a gene: 4. CDR3 length: 14 residues. The germline CDR1 and CDR2 sequences are MDHEN and SYDVKM. CDR3 in DNA: TGTGCCAGCAGTTTGGGAGGGAGGTCAGATACGCAGTATTTT. Translation: CASSLGGRSDTQYF.

This chain joins TRBV4-1 and TRBJ1-1; maybe TRBD1 (6 bases). Per the germline V gene, CDR1 is MGHRA and CDR2 is YSYEKL. V was trimmed by 3 bases and J by 1 base, leaving 9 bases between them. The CDR3 covers 14 residues. The chain's CDR3 is CASSQLRGNTEAFF. In DNA, the CDR3 is TGCGCCAGCAGCCAGCTCAGGGGGAACACTGAAGCTTTCTTT.

This clone appeared once. The J gene is TRBJ2-1, the V gene TRBV5-1; 8 bases align to TRBD2. V was pared by 3 bases and J by 7 bases, with 9 bases of the junction left unmatched. Germline CDR1 SGHRS, CDR2 YFSETQ. This CDR3 contains 15 residues. Here the CDR3 reads CASSWREVPGNEQFF. The CDR3 nucleotides are TGCGCCAGCAGCTGGCGGGAGGTACCTGGGAATGAGCAGTTCTTC. The full variable domain, in which reference TRBV5-1 and TRBJ2-1 provide the parts outside the CDR3, is KAGVTQTPRYLIKTRGQQVTLSCSPISGHRSVSWYQQTPGQGLQFLFEYFSETQRNKGNFPGRFSGRQFSNSRSEMNVSTLELGDSALYLCASSWREVPGNEQFFGPGTRLTVL.

In its sample, this clone was seen once. V and J are TRBV5-1 and TRBJ2-3, with D tentatively TRBD2 (5 bases). This CDR3 is 14 amino acids long. V lost 4 bases and J lost 3, with 12 bases in between. Germline loops: CDR1 SGHRS, CDR2 YFSETQ. The CDR3 nucleotides are TGCGCCAGCAGCGAGGGAACTCGAACAGATACGCAGTATTTT. Translating it yields CASSEGTRTDTQYF.

The chain has TRBV30 and TRBJ2-4, with TRBD1 identical over 10 bases. The CDR3 contains 13 residues. Trimming removed 5 bases from V and 4 bases from J; junction bases left unmatched: 2. Per germline, CDR1 GTSNPN and CDR2 SVGIG (reference sequence). Written as DNA, the CDR3 is TGTGCCTGGGCGGGACAGGGGAAAAACATTCAGTACTTC. Its translation: CAWAGQGKNIQYF.

This clone was picked up one time. The CDR3 DNA sequence: TGCAGCGTTGTCGGGGAGCTTCTGGATCCCACAGATACGCAGTATTTT. This sequence encodes CSVVGELLDPTDTQYF. The chain couples TRBV29-1 to TRBJ2-3, with D possibly being TRBD2 (5 bases). Germline assignment: CDR1 SQVTM and CDR2 ANQGSEA. The CDR3 runs 16 residues. Deletions cut 4 bases from V and 2 bases from J, with 19 bases between.

This chain's CDR3 is CASSWLAGGTGELFF. The CDR3, as DNA: TGCGCCAGCAGCTGGCTAGCGGGAGGCACCGGGGAGCTGTTTTTT. The rearrangement joins TRBV5-1 to TRBJ2-2; 11 bases fit TRBD2. The CDR3 consists of 15 residues. CDR1 is SGHRS, CDR2 YFSETQ, per germline. J was trimmed by 4 bases and V by 3 bases; bases with no gene match: 2.

In regard to this clone: Germline and junction disagree at one end, which may indicate a read error. The chain joins TRBV2 to TRBJ2-6; 8 bases match TRBD1. This CDR3 has 19 amino acids. CDR1 and CDR2 from the germline V gene are SNHLY and FYNNEI. DNA for the CDR3: TGTGCCAGCAGCGAAGAAATGGGACAGGCAATCTCTGGGGCCAACGTCCTGACTTTC. As protein: CASSEEMGQAISGANVLTF.